These 18 T cell receptor beta chains were sequenced from one sample in a study of Ad26.COV2.S vaccination and SARS-CoV-2 variants. Measured with immunoSEQ multiplex PCR; TCRdb has only the in-frame clones, and not every one. The table includes approximately 250,000 clones, around 88% detected once. Treatment in this sample: about 20 received Ad26.COV2.S at low or high dose, single or two shots; 5 received placebo; per-sample allocation not given. After the first vaccine or placebo injection, samples were drawn on day 63. The input for sequencing was peripheral blood, taken in a trial of Ad26.COV2.S vaccine versus placebo. The source of these receptors is a person aged 18-65 years who received the Ad26.COV2.S COVID-19 vaccine or a placebo.

The chain employs TRBV6-2 or TRBV6-3 and TRBJ2-1; TRBD1 matches at 7 bases. J gave up 9 bases and V 5 bases, and 4 bases lay outside the gene matches. The V gene's germline CDR1 is MNHEY and CDR2 SVGEGT. The CDR3 runs 12 residues. The CDR3 reads CASSRQGFEQFF. The CDR3 DNA is TGTGCCAGCAGTAGACAGGGTTTTGAGCAGTTCTTC.

The chain joins TRBV9 to TRBJ1-2; 7 nucleotides match TRBD1. The length of the CDR3 is 15 residues. V trimming: 3 bases; J trimming: 3 bases; junction bases outside the gene matches: 8. Germline V CDR1 and CDR2: SGDLS, YYNGEE. This chain's CDR3 is CASSGNWGTDYGYTF. The DNA of the CDR3 is TGTGCCAGCAGCGGAAATTGGGGGACAGACTATGGCTACACCTTC.

This chain uses TRBV12-5 with TRBJ2-3, with D perhaps TRBD2 (5 bases). The germline V gene encodes CDR1 LGHNT and CDR2 FRNRAP. Trimming pared 1 base from V and 4 bases from J, leaving 12 bases between. CDR3 length: 15 residues. CDR3 amino acids: CASGLGHYSADTQYF. CDR3 coding DNA: TGTGCTAGTGGTTTGGGTCATTATAGCGCAGATACGCAGTATTTT.

The chain employs TRBV5-1 and TRBJ1-6, with D hard to call. V dropped 1 base and J dropped 10 bases, with 9 bases sitting between them. Per germline, CDR1 SGHRS and CDR2 YFSETQ. This CDR3 spans 13 amino acids. The CDR3 bases are TGCGCCAGCAGCTTGTTAGTGGGATCACCCCTCCACTTT. Amino acid sequence: CASSLLVGSPLHF.

Here the CDR3 DNA reads TGCAGCGTTGAAACAGGGCCGACCTACGAGCAGTACTTC. It yields the protein CSVETGPTYEQYF. The chain links TRBV29-1 to TRBJ2-7; tentatively, D is TRBD1 (6 bases). Per the germline V gene, CDR1 is SQVTM and CDR2 is ANQGSEA. V lost 2 bases, J lost 2 bases, and 10 bases lay in between. CDR3 length: 13 residues.

The V call is TRBV19, the J call TRBJ1-6; 7 bases align to TRBD1. Trimming at V came to 7 bases and at J to 4 bases, leaving 1 base not matched to a gene. CDR3 length: 13 residues. Germline lookup yields CDR1 LNHDA and CDR2 SQIVND (reference sequence). The CDR3 sequence: CASTGQYNSPLHF. The DNA for the CDR3 is TGTGCCAGTACGGGACAGTATAATTCACCCCTCCACTTT. The whole variable domain, remainder taken from reference TRBV19 and TRBJ1-6, is DGGITQSPKYLFRKEGQNVTLSCEQNLNHDAMYWYRQDPGQGLRLIYYSQIVNDFQKGDIAEGYSVSREKKESFPLTVTSAQKNPTAFYLCASTGQYNSPLHFGNGTRLTVT.

CDR3 residues: CAWSVKGAGYGYTF. CDR3 coding DNA: TGTGCCTGGAGTGTAAAGGGGGCCGGCTATGGCTACACCTTC. V is TRBV30 and J is TRBJ1-2, with 7 nucleotides matching TRBD1. With 0 bases clipped from V and 4 bases from J, the junction kept 5 bases outside the gene matches. There are 14 residues in the CDR3. CDR1 GTSNPN and CDR2 SVGIG come from the germline V gene (reference sequence).

The chain recombines TRBV14 with TRBJ1-1, with D unresolved. V gave up 6 bases and J gave up 3 bases, with 8 bases separating them. The germline gives CDR1 SGHDN, CDR2 FVKESK. The CDR3 has 12 amino acids. For the CDR3, the DNA is TGTGCCAGCAGTAATTGGTACACTGAAGCTTTCTTT. Amino acids: CASSNWYTEAFF.

The chain joins TRBV5-6 to TRBJ2-5, with D hard to call. The CDR3 spans 13 residues. Germline CDR1 SGHDT, CDR2 YYEEEE. Trimming left V 2 bases short and J 4 bases short, with 9 bases between. CDR3 DNA: TGTGCCAGCAGCTTAAACTATGTAGAGACCCAGTACTTC. This codes for CASSLNYVETQYF.

This chain links TRBV9 with TRBJ1-1, with 7 bases fitting TRBD1. Germline trimming cut 0 bases from V and 4 bases from J; bases unmatched to any gene: 9. The CDR3 has 16 residues. CDR1 and CDR2 (germline): SGDLS, YYNGEE. Here the CDR3 reads CASSVGPTGEGTEAFF. Written as DNA, the CDR3 is TGTGCCAGCAGCGTAGGACCCACAGGGGAGGGCACTGAAGCTTTCTTT.

This clone has just a few counts. J is TRBJ2-3 and V is TRBV3-1 (or the pseudogene TRBV3-2); perhaps D is TRBD1 or TRBD2 (5 bases each). The CDR3 spans 19 residues. Trimming pared 0 bases from V and 0 bases from J, leaving 19 bases between. Per the germline V gene, CDR1 is LGHDT and CDR2 is YNNKEL (reference sequence). The CDR3 is CASSQDEGFSRTSTDTQYF. CDR3 DNA sequence: TGTGCCAGCAGCCAAGATGAGGGTTTCTCGCGGACAAGCACAGATACGCAGTATTTT.

This clone came up once. The genes are TRBV14 and TRBJ2-1; D unclear. Germline loops: CDR1 SGHDN, CDR2 FVKESK. This CDR3 region has 17 residues. V was cut by 0 bases and J by 14 bases, with 26 bases left in between. This CDR3 is CASSQEIYRRVAGPKFF. In DNA, the CDR3 is TGTGCCAGCAGCCAAGAGATCTATAGAAGAGTTGCCGGCCCCAAGTTCTTC.

This clone has a single count. The V gene is TRBV27, the J gene TRBJ2-3; D might be TRBD2 (5 bases). Germline V gives CDR1 MNHEY, CDR2 SMNVEV (reference sequence). V was pared by 7 bases and J by 12 bases, with 17 bases between. CDR3 length: 12 residues. This CDR3 reads CASTTPGRGQYF. The CDR3 nucleotides are TGTGCCAGCACTACCCCAGGTCGGGGTCAGTATTTT.

J is TRBJ2-1 and V is TRBV6-5; D unresolved. From germline, CDR1 is MNHEY and CDR2 SVGAGI. CDR3 length: 14 residues. Trimming removed 1 base at V and 6 bases at J, with 10 bases between. The DNA for the CDR3 is TGTGCCAGCAGTTACTTCGGATTCGGCAATGAGCAGTTCTTC. Translation: CASSYFGFGNEQFF.

The genes are TRBV24-1 and TRBJ2-1; possibly TRBD1 or TRBD2 for D (5 bases each). The V gene lost 10 bases and the J gene lost 5 bases, with 17 bases spanning the gap. Germline loops: CDR1 KGHDR, CDR2 SFDVKD. CDR3 size: 14 residues. The CDR3 spells CATRDGGSHNEQFF. CDR3 DNA sequence: TGTGCCACTCGAGATGGGGGATCCCACAATGAGCAGTTCTTC.

This sequence joins TRBV6-5 and TRBJ1-5, with D unclear. The germline V gene encodes CDR1 MNHEY and CDR2 SVGAGI. The CDR3 extends over 13 amino acids. V was clipped by 3 bases and J by 4 bases, with 7 bases between them. CDR3 sequence: CASSYRLNQPQHF. CDR3 nucleotide sequence: TGTGCCAGCAGTTATCGGCTAAATCAGCCCCAGCATTTT.

The chain employs TRBV3-1 (or the pseudogene TRBV3-2) and TRBJ1-5; tentative D call: TRBD1 (5 bases). Germline V lookup: CDR1 LGHDT, CDR2 YNNKEL (reference sequence). The CDR3 totals 13 residues. Trimming took off 3 bases at V and 4 bases at J, with 7 bases between the two ends. The chain's CDR3 is CASSHGANQPQHF. CDR3 in DNA: TGTGCCAGCAGCCATGGGGCTAATCAGCCCCAGCATTTT.

V and J are TRBV7-8 and TRBJ2-5; tentatively, D is TRBD1 (7 bases). CDR1 is SGHVS and CDR2 is FQNEAQ in the germline V gene. The CDR3 spans 17 residues. The V gene lost 2 bases and the J gene lost 5 bases, with 21 bases spanning the gap. In nucleotides, the CDR3 is TGTGCCAGCAGCTTAAAGGGGGGCGTACAGGGGTCGGAGACCCAGTACTTC. It specifies CASSLKGGVQGSETQYF.